The entry below gives a single T cell receptor (beta chain) sequence along with its context. What it binds is not known. The germline CDR1 and CDR2 sequences are SQVTM and ANQGSEA. The CDR3 sequence is 13 residues long. The data were taken from a study of CXCR3-negative and CXCR3-positive naive CD8 T cells. Findings and limits, study-wide: For memory CD8+ cells diversity was much lower, but both naive subsets had comparably high diversity. More hydrophobic TRB CDR3s occurred in CXCR3-positive than in CXCR3-negative naive cells. Naive subsets had comparable surface CD5; TCR strength was inferred from TRB CDR3 properties. TRBV-TRBJ usage was alike in naive CXCR3-negative and CXCR3-positive cells but differed in memory cells.

The libraries of TRB cDNA were prepared using 5' RACE with UMI labels. Following a re-call of the 5' RACE reads, TCRdb has one entry per CDR3 protein and lacks DNA. The sample spans about 63,000 distinct CDR3 sequences; the ten largest clones claim about 4.9%. Sorting yielded triplicates of 300,000 cells for each CD8+ T cell subset. This chain joins TRBV29-1 and TRBJ2-2. Sequenced: naive CXCR3+ CD8+ T cells from blood. Stated subset: CD45RO-CCR7+CD27+CD95- naive CD8+ T cells expressing CXCR3 (TNR3+). This clonotype originated in a human donor in good health. Some clones in this sample may be carry-over from other donors' samples. The CDR3 protein is CSVEDRYTGELFF.